Sequencing of this T cell receptor (beta chain) was carried out in a study of T cell changes during pregnancy in multiple sclerosis. Sequencing used immunoSEQ multiplex PCR; TCRdb keeps in-frame clones, though not all of them. Among tens of thousands of clones, 88% were seen once, and the ten largest hold roughly 5.6%. Trimming cost V 4 bases and J 2 bases; bases outside gene matches: 4. CDR1 is GTSNPN, CDR2 SVGIG, per germline (reference sequence). The CDR3 consists of 13 residues. This sequence originates from a female donor in good health, enrolled as a control in a pregnancy study. Material: peripheral blood, obtained in the first trimester of pregnancy. The V gene is TRBV30, the J gene TRBJ1-2; 7 bases fit TRBD1. CDR3 coding DNA: TGTGCCTGGAACGGACAGGCGAACTATGGCTACACCTTC. This gives the protein CAWNGQANYGYTF.